Below, one T cell receptor (beta chain) is given with its context. The CDR3 extends over 15 amino acids. Between the trimmed V and J ends, which lost 10 bases and 0 bases, there was a span of 16 bases. Germline CDR1 MNHNS, CDR2 SASEGT. Arm-PCR of CDR3 regions and iRepertoire HTBI primers were used to build TCR beta libraries. Via MiXCR, TCRdb re-called the multiplex PCR reads, giving one row per CDR3 protein. The data hold around 420,000 distinct CDR3 sequences, with about 15% observed a single time. These data are taken from a study of regulatory T cells in long-lasting Graves disease. Time point reported: newly diagnosed GD, antithyroid drugs for less than 3 months. The TCR library was made from RNA that had been extracted from PBMCs in TRIzol. American Thyroid Association guidelines defined how Graves' disease was diagnosed. This sample was also put to use in a study of T cells in Graves' hyperthyroidism and ophthalmopathy. That paper states: The diagnoses drew upon clinical symptoms, serum thyroxine and TRAb, thyroid ultrasound and orbital computed tomography. The HTBI primer set was used in a first-round RT-PCR of the TCR CDR3.

This chain joins TRBV6-1 and TRBJ1-3; weak D call: TRBD1 (5 bases). The sample here was peripheral blood mononuclear cells (PBMCs), taken at new diagnosis, from a patient treated with antithyroid drugs. The source is a woman in her forties with Graves disease. In DNA, the CDR3 is TGTGCCATCTCAAGGGGAGAAATCTCTGGAAACACCATATATTTT. Protein sequence: CAISRGEISGNTIYF.